The 6 T cell receptor beta chains given below trace back to one sample, sequenced in a study of blood T cell repertoires in COVID-19. Method: immunoSEQ multiplex PCR; TCRdb's copy keeps in-frame clones and lacks some. The sample shows some 70,000 clones, around 89% of them seen only once. The sequenced material came from peripheral blood. These receptor sequences come from a man in his 60s with acute or convalescent COVID-19.

The chain is built from TRBV12-3 or TRBV12-4 and TRBJ1-3; 7 nucleotides agree with TRBD1. This CDR3 comprises 13 residues. V was clipped by 6 bases and J by 3 bases; unmatched bases: 2. The CDR3 DNA sequence: TGTGCCAGCAGGCGACAGGGTGGAAACACCATATATTTT. Translating gives CASRRQGGNTIYF.

V gene TRBV5-4 combines with J gene TRBJ2-5, with a tentative D call TRBD1 (5 bases). Germline CDR1 SGHNT, CDR2 YYREEE (reference sequence). Deletions cut 0 bases from V and 10 bases from J, with 7 bases between. This CDR3 region has 11 residues. The CDR3: CASSLEGDQYF. The CDR3 coding sequence is TGTGCCAGCAGCTTGGAAGGGGACCAGTACTTC.

The chain is built from TRBV24-1 and TRBJ2-1; unclear D gene. From germline, CDR1 is KGHDR and CDR2 SFDVKD. The CDR3 length is 14 residues. V was trimmed by 6 bases and J by 0 bases, leaving 8 bases between them. The CDR3 spells CATSQVSSYNEQFF. CDR3 sequence (DNA): TGTGCCACCAGTCAGGTTAGCTCCTACAATGAGCAGTTCTTC.

This chain links TRBV27 with TRBJ1-1; 10 nucleotides align to TRBD1. The CDR3 sequence is 12 residues long. Germline-derived CDR1 and CDR2 are MNHEY and SMNVEV (reference sequence). V shed 3 bases, J shed 9 bases, and the junction held 1 base outside the gene matches. CDR3 loop: CASSFDRGQAFF. CDR3 bases: TGTGCCAGCAGTTTCGACAGGGGGCAAGCTTTCTTT.

V gene TRBV9 combines with J gene TRBJ2-1; 12 bases map to TRBD2. The CDR3 runs to 16 residues. Germline V gives CDR1 SGDLS, CDR2 YYNGEE. J gave up 5 bases and V 3 bases, and 6 bases lay outside the gene matches. CDR3 loop: CASSALAGGQDNEQFF. The CDR3 coding sequence is TGTGCCAGCAGCGCCCTAGCGGGAGGGCAGGACAATGAGCAGTTCTTC.

The chain joins TRBV6-4 to TRBJ1-1; D not certain. Trimming took 4 bases from V and 8 from J, leaving 14 bases between them. The CDR3 has 13 amino acids. Germline V gene lookup returns CDR1 MRHNA and CDR2 SNTAGT. The CDR3 region is CASSVEGSSEAFF. In DNA, the CDR3 is TGTGCCAGCAGTGTGGAGGGAAGCTCGGAAGCTTTCTTT.